The sequence of this T cell receptor beta chain was determined in a study of blood T cell repertoires in COVID-19. Study-wide context: COVID-19 samples collected from the United States, Italy and Spain covered acute and convalescent phases.

V lost 6 bases and J 6 bases, leaving 12 bases between the germline ends. In germline, CDR1 is ENHRY, CDR2 SYGVKD. CDR3 length: 13 residues. In the original analysis: Reference gene primer amplification yielded estimated nucleated cell counts. The method was immunoSEQ multiplex PCR; TCRdb's version includes in-frame clones alone and lacks a portion of them. That table gives V, J and clone size, and the DNA gave D and trimming. The data contain some 150,000 clones, about 86% of them singletons. Donors were grouped by their self-reported clinical history. This clonotype was sampled from a man aged 50 to 59 who had recovered from COVID-19. Material: PBMCs or T cells enriched from blood (not recorded which). The genes are TRBV10-3 and TRBJ2-1; no firm D call. CDR3 DNA sequence: TGTGCCATCAGGGGTACAGCCTCCAATGAGCAGTTCTTC. Translated, it gives CAIRGTASNEQFF.